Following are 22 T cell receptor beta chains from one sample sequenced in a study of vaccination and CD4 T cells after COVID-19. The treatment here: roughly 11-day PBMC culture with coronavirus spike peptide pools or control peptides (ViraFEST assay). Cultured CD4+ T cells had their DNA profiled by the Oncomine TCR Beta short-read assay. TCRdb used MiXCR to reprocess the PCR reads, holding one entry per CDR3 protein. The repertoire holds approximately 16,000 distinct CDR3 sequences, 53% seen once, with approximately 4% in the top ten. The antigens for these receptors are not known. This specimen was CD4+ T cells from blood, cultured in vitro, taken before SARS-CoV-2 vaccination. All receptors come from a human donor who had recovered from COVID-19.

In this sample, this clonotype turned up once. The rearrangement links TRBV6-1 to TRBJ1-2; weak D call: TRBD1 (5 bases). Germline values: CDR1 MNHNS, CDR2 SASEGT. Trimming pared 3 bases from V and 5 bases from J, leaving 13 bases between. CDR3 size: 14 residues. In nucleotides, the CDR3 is TGTGCCAGCAGTGAGGCGGGGGTGCGTTATGGCTACACCTTC. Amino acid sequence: CASSEAGVRYGYTF.

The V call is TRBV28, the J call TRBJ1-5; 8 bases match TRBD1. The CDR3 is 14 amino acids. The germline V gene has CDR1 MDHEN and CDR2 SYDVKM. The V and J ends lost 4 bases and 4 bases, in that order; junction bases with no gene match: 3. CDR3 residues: CASSSGGRNQPQHF. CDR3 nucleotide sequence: TGTGCCAGCAGTTCAGGGGGCCGGAATCAGCCCCAGCATTTT. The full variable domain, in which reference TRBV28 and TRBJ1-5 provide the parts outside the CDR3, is DVKVTQSSRYLVKRTGEKVFLECVQDMDHENMFWYRQDPGLGLRLIYFSYDVKMKEKGDIPEGYSVSREKKERFSLILESASTNQTSMYLCASSSGGRNQPQHFGDGTRLSIL.

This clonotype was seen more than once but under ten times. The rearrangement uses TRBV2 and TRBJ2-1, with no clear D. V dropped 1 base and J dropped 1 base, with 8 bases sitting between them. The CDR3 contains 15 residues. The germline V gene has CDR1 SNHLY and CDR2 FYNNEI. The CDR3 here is CASSEGLVSYNEQFF. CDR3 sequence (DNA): TGTGCCAGCAGTGAAGGTTTGGTGTCCTACAATGAGCAGTTCTTC.

The CDR3 loop is CASSMGGPGSNQPQHF. As DNA, the CDR3 is TGTGCCAGTAGTATGGGGGGGCCGGGGAGCAATCAGCCCCAGCATTTT. The chain recombines TRBV19 with TRBJ1-5; TRBD1 is a possible D gene (6 bases). CDR3 length equals 16 residues. Germline CDR1 and CDR2: LNHDA and SQIVND (reference sequence). V lost 3 bases, J lost 1 base, and 13 bases lay in between.

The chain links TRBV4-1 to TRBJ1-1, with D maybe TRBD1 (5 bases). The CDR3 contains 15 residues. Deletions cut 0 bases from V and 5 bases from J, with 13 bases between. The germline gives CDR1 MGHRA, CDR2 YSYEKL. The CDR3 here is CASSQEAGPRTEAFF. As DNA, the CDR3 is TGCGCCAGCAGCCAAGAGGCGGGGCCTCGGACTGAAGCTTTCTTT.

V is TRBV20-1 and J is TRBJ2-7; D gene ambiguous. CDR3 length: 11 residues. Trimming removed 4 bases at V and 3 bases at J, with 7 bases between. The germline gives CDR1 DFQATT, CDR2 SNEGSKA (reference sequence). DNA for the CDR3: TGCAGTGCTACAGACCACTACGAGCAGTACTTC. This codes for CSATDHYEQYF.

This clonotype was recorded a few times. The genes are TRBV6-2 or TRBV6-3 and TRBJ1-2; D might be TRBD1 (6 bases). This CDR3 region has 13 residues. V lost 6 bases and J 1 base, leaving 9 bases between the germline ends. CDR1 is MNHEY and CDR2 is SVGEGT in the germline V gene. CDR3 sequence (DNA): TGTGCCAGCAGCACCAGGGGTAACTATGGCTACACCTTC. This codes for CASSTRGNYGYTF.

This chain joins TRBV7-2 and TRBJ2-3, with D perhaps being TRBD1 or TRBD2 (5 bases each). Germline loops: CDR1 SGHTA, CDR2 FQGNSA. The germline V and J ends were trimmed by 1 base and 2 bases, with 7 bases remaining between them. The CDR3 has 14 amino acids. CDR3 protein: CASSLGGNTDTQYF. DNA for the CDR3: TGTGCCAGCAGCTTAGGGGGGAACACAGATACGCAGTATTTT.

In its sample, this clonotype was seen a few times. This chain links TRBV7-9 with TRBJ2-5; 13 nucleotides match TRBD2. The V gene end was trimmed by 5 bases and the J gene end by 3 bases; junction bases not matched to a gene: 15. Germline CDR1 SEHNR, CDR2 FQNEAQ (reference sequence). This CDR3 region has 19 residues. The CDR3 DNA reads TGTGCCAGCAGCCATCCGGGACTAGCGGGACTCGGACTTAAAGAGACCCAGTACTTC. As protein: CASSHPGLAGLGLKETQYF.

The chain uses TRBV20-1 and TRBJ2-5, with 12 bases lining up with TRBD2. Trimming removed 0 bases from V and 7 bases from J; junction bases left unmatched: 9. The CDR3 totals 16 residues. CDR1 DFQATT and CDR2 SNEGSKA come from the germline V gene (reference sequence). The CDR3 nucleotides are TGCAGTGCTAGAGATCGGCTAGCGGGGGGGCGCGGGACCCAGTACTTC. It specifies CSARDRLAGGRGTQYF.

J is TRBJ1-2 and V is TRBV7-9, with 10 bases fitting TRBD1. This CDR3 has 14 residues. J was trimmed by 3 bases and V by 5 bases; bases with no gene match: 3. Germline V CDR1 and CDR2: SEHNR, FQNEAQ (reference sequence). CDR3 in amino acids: CASSQGQGYYGYTF. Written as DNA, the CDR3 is TGTGCCAGCAGCCAGGGACAGGGGTACTATGGCTACACCTTC.

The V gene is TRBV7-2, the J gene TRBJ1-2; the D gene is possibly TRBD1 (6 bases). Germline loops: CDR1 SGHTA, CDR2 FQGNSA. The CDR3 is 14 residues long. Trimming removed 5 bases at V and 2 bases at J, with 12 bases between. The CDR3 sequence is CASSQDSINYGYTF. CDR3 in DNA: TGTGCCAGCAGCCAGGACAGCATAAACTATGGCTACACCTTC.

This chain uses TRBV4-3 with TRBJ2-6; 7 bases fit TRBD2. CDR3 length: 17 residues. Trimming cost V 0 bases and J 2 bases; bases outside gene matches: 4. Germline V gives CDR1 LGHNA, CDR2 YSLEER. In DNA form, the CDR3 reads TGCGCCAGCAGCCAAGATAGGCTAGCGGCTGGGGCCAACGTCCTGACTTTC. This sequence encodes CASSQDRLAAGANVLTF.

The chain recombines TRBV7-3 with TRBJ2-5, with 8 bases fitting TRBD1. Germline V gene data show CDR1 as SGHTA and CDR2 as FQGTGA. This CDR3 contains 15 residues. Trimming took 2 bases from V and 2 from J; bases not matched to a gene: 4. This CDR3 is CASSLGTGPQETQYF. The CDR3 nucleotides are TGTGCCAGCAGCTTAGGGACAGGTCCTCAAGAGACCCAGTACTTC.

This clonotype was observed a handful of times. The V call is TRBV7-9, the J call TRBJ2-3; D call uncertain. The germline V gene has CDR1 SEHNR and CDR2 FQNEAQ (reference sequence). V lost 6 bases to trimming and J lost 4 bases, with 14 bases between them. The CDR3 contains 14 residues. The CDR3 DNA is TGTGCCAGCAGTGATTACCCCCCGGCAGATACGCAGTATTTT. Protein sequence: CASSDYPPADTQYF.

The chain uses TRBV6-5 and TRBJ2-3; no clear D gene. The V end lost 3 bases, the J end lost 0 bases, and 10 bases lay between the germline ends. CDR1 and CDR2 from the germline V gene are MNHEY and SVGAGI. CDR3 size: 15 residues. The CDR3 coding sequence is TGTGCCAGCAGTTATCTCCCGGCTAGCACAGATACGCAGTATTTT. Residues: CASSYLPASTDTQYF.

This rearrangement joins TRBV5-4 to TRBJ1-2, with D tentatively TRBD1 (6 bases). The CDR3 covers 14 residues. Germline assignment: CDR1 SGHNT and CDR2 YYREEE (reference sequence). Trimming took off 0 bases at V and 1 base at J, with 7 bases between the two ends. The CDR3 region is CASSLADSNYGYTF. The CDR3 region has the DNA TGTGCCAGCAGCTTGGCGGACAGTAACTATGGCTACACCTTC.

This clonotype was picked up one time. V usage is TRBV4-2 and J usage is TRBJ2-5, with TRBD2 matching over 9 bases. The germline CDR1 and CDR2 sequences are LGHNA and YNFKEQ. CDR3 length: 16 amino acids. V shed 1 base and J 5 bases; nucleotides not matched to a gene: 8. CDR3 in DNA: TGTGCCAGCAGCCAAGTTGGCGGGGGGGCCCGGGAGACCCAGTACTTC. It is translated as CASSQVGGGARETQYF.

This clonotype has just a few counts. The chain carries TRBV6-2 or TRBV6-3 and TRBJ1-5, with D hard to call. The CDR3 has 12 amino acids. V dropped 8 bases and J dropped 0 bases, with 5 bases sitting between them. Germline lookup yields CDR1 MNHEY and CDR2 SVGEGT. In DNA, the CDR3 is TGTGCCAGCCGTGGTAGCAATCAGCCCCAGCATTTT. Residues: CASRGSNQPQHF.

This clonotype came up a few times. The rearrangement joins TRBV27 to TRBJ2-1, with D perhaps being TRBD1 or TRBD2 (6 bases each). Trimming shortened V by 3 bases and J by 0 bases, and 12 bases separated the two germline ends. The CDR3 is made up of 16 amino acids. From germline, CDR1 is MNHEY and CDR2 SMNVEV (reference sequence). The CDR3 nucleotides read TGTGCCAGCAGTTTGTACGGGGGCGTCTCCTACAATGAGCAGTTCTTC. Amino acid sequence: CASSLYGGVSYNEQFF.

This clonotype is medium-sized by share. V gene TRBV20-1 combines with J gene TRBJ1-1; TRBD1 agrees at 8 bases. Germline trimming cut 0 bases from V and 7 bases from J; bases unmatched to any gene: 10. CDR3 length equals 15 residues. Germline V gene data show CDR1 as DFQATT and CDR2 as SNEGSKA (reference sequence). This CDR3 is CSARDPGRGRGEAFF. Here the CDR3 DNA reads TGCAGTGCTAGAGATCCAGGCAGGGGGCGAGGTGAAGCTTTCTTT.

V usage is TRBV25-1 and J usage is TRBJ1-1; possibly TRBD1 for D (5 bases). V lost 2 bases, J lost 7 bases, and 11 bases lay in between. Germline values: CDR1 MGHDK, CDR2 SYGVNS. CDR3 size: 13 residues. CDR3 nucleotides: TGTGCCAGCAGTGAAGGGGGGACCGTTGAAGCTTTCTTT. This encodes CASSEGGTVEAFF.